The source of this TCR beta chain is a study of blood T cell repertoires in COVID-19. Assay: immunoSEQ multiplex PCR; the TCRdb copy retains only in-frame clones and omits some. Among 50,000 to 55,000 clones listed, roughly 88% were seen once. The sequenced material came from peripheral blood. This receptor was taken from a woman aged 80 or over with acute or convalescent COVID-19.

The CDR3 region is CAISEWSGGAEKTQYF. The CDR3 coding sequence is TGTGCCATCAGTGAGTGGAGCGGGGGGGCCGAAAAGACCCAGTACTTC. The rearrangement uses TRBV10-3 and TRBJ2-5; 10 bases align to TRBD2. Germline CDR1 and CDR2: ENHRY and SYGVKD. The CDR3 has 16 residues. The V segment lost 1 base and the J segment 6 bases; nucleotides outside the gene matches: 8.